The TCR beta chain under discussion was sequenced for a study of PD-1 blockade in classical Hodgkin lymphoma. All trial patients relapsed after autologous stem cell transplantation. Using immunoSEQ multiplex PCR, the repertoire was profiled, and TCRdb retains in-frame clones only, with some absent. The sample has more than 90,000 clones; 85% to 90% are singletons. Study findings and constraints: Complete responders possessed baseline diversity comparable to newly diagnosed patients. Newly diagnosed patients reportedly had lower baseline TCR diversity than healthy donors.

To note about this clone: The antigen is not known.

The CDR3 loop spans 11 amino acids. The ends were cut back, 8 bases at V and 2 bases at J, with 4 bases in the middle. Germline V gene data show CDR1 as SGHVS and CDR2 as FQNEAQ. The clonotype comes from a human donor with classical Hodgkin lymphoma. This chain joins TRBV7-8 and TRBJ1-3; D gene uncertain. The material sequenced was peripheral blood mononuclear cells (PBMCs), taken before the second cycle of nivolumab. CDR3 nucleotide sequence: TGTGCCAGCGGGGCTGGAAACACCATATATTTT. Translated: CASGAGNTIYF.